This T cell receptor (beta chain) originates from a study of cytotoxic CD8 clonotypes in ibrutinib-treated CLL. Study-level information: After a median roughly 12 months on treatment (6 to 36), response samples were drawn.

CDR3 length: 11 residues. Using immunoSEQ multiplex PCR, the repertoire was profiled, and TCRdb retains in-frame clones only, with some absent. This table has some 350,000 clones, 60% to 80% appearing once. The sequences come from PBMCs, collected after 36 months of ibrutinib treatment. This TCR was recovered from a human donor with chronic lymphocytic leukemia. The chain is built from TRBV12-2 and TRBJ2-7; the D call in the table, TRBD2, was not verified against the DNA. TRBV12-2 is tagged as a pseudogene. CDR3 sequence: CASRWEREQYF. The DNA for the CDR3 is TGTGCAAGTCGATGGGAGCGCGAGCAGTACTTC.